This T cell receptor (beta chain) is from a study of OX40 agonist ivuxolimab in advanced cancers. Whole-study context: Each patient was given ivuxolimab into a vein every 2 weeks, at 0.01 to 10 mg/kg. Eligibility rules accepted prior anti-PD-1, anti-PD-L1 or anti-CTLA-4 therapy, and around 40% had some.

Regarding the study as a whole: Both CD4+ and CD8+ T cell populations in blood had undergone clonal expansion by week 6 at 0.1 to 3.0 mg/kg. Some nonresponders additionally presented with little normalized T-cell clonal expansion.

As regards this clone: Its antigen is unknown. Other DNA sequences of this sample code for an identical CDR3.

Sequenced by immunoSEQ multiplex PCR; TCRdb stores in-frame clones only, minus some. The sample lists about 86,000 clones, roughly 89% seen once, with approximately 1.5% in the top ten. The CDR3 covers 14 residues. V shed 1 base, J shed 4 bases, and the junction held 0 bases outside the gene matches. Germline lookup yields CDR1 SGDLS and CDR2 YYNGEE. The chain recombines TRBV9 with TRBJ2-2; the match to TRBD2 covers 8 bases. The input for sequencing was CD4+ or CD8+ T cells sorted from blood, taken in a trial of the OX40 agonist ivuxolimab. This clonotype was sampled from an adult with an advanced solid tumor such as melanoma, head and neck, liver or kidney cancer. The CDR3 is CASSVTSGTGELFF. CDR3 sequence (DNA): TGTGCCAGCAGCGTAACTAGCGGCACCGGGGAGCTGTTTTTT.